This TCR beta chain was identified during a study of cytomegalovirus exposure and HLA in healthy donors. Points from the study as a whole: The authors enumerated 164 TCR beta chains as linked to cytomegalovirus. In the 130 or so validation repertoires, approximately 94% of cluster scores exceeded 0, per a later analysis.

Between the trimmed V and J ends, which lost 1 base and 1 base, there was a span of 5 bases. The CDR3 is 14 amino acids. CDR1 MDHEN and CDR2 SYDVKM come from the germline V gene. Here immunoSEQ multiplex PCR was the method, and the copy in TCRdb shows in-frame clones only, minus some. Of 100,000 to 120,000 clones in the sample, roughly 86% were seen once. About this clone itself: Its specificity is not known.

This chain uses TRBV28 with TRBJ1-5, with no clear D. The receptor was isolated from a woman between 18 and 29 years old in good health and CMV-seropositive. Material for sequencing was PBMCs. The CDR3 loop reads CASSLLGSNQPQHF. In DNA, the CDR3 is TGTGCCAGCAGTTTATTGGGCAGCAATCAGCCCCAGCATTTT.